Below, one TCR beta chain is given with its context. Its cognate antigen is unknown. These data belong to a study of beta chain features in type 1 diabetes. General study findings and limits: TCRB repertoires of naive, central memory and Treg cells appeared more similar among patients than among healthy donors. Type 1 diabetes patients had VDJ junctions that carried fewer insertions and more deletions.

The V gene's germline CDR1 is SGDLS and CDR2 YYNGEE. The CDR3 length is 14 residues. Between the trimmed V and J ends, which lost 0 bases and 3 bases, there was a span of 10 bases. Sampling consisted of one heparinised blood draw per donor, averaging around 120 mL. CD4+ naive, central memory, regulatory and stem cell-like memory cells were sorted via CD45RO/CCR7/CD25/CD127/CD95/CD27. Expressed TCRB transcripts got sequenced, as all isolated RNA was reverse transcribed. TCRdb's table, derived via immunoSEQ multiplex PCR, lists solely in-frame clones and lacks some. The sample contains about 260,000 clones, 55% to 70% of which appear only once.

The source of this sequence is a man aged 25 to 40 in good health. The chain carries TRBV9 and TRBJ2-7; D is possibly TRBD1 or TRBD2 (5 bases each). Sequenced: naive CD4+ T cells from blood. The CDR3 DNA is TGTGCCAGCAGCGTAGGGGGGAGCGGCTACGAGCAGTACTTC. Amino acids: CASSVGGSGYEQYF.